One sample yielded the 23 T cell receptor beta chains listed below, sequenced in a study of OX40 agonist ivuxolimab in advanced cancers. Clones were sequenced by immunoSEQ multiplex PCR, and TCRdb holds only the in-frame ones, with some missing. In the table there are about 64,000 clones, about nine tenths of which are singletons. The starting material was CD4+ or CD8+ T cells sorted from blood, obtained in a trial of the OX40 agonist ivuxolimab. These TCRs come from an adult with an advanced solid tumor such as melanoma, head and neck, liver or kidney cancer.

The rearrangement links TRBV7-2 to TRBJ1-5, with 7 bases fitting TRBD1. The CDR3 runs to 15 residues. J gave up 6 bases and V 5 bases, and 10 bases lay outside the gene matches. From germline, CDR1 is SGHTA and CDR2 FQGNSA. CDR3 nucleotide sequence: TGTGCCAGCAGCATAACAGGGGAGAGGAGTCAGCCCCAGCATTTT. This translates into CASSITGERSQPQHF.

The chain is built from TRBV2 and TRBJ2-2; D perhaps matches TRBD1 (5 bases). Germline CDR1 and CDR2: SNHLY and FYNNEI. The CDR3 is 18 amino acids. Trimming took 5 bases from V and 3 from J, leaving 22 bases between them. In nucleotides, the CDR3 is TGTGCCAGCAGTATCCCCAGGGATGCTAAAGCAGACACCGGGGAGCTGTTTTTT. Translated, it gives CASSIPRDAKADTGELFF.

DNA for the CDR3: TGTGCCAGTAGTGTCGACGGACAAGAGACCCAGTACTTC. This gives the protein CASSVDGQETQYF. The chain uses TRBV19 and TRBJ2-5; no firm D call. The CDR3 extends over 13 amino acids. Germline-derived CDR1 and CDR2 are LNHDA and SQIVND (reference sequence). V gave up 5 bases and J gave up 2 bases, with 9 bases separating them.

The gene calls are TRBV28 and TRBJ1-2; no firm D call. The V gene lost 6 bases and the J gene lost 1 base, with 12 bases spanning the gap. The CDR3 covers 14 residues. Germline V CDR1 and CDR2: MDHEN, SYDVKM. The CDR3, as DNA: TGTGCCAGCAGGCTCGGTCAGAGTAACTATGGCTACACCTTC. Translated, it gives CASRLGQSNYGYTF.

The chain carries TRBV6-5 and TRBJ2-3, with unresolved D. CDR3 length: 13 residues. V was trimmed by 2 bases and J by 8 bases, leaving 11 bases between them. Germline loops: CDR1 MNHEY, CDR2 SVGAGI. The CDR3 bases are TGTGCCAGCAGTTACAGGCCCACCCGTACGCAGTATTTT. Its translation is CASSYRPTRTQYF.

This chain uses TRBV30 with TRBJ2-6; 8 nucleotides agree with TRBD1. This CDR3 is built from 14 residues. Germline V gene sequence: CDR1 GTSNPN, CDR2 SVGIG (reference sequence). Trimming cost V 6 bases and J 2 bases; bases outside gene matches: 3. The DNA for the CDR3 is TGTGCCTGCAAGACAGGGGCTGGGGCCAACGTCCTGACTTTC. Protein: CACKTGAGANVLTF.

This clone turned up a few times. The chain combines TRBV2 with TRBJ2-2, with D possibly being TRBD1 or TRBD2 (5 bases each). Trimming stripped 8 bases from V and 5 bases from J, with 6 bases between. The CDR3 consists of 11 residues. The germline V gene encodes CDR1 SNHLY and CDR2 FYNNEI. This CDR3 reads CASGGTGELFF. The CDR3 region has the DNA TGTGCCAGCGGGGGAACCGGGGAGCTGTTTTTT. Full variable domain (outside the CDR3, taken from reference TRBV2 and TRBJ2-2): EPEVTQTPSHQVTQMGQEVILRCVPISNHLYFYWYRQILGQKVEFLVSFYNNEISEKSEIFDDQFSVERPDGSNFTLKIRSTKLEDSAMYFCASGGTGELFFGEGSRLTVL.

Here the CDR3 reads CASSSLLFDTQYF. The CDR3 coding sequence is TGTGCCAGCAGTTCCCTTTTGTTCGATACGCAGTATTTT. The chain combines TRBV27 with TRBJ2-3; D remains ambiguous. Trimming removed 4 bases at V and 6 bases at J, with 11 bases between. Germline V CDR1 and CDR2: MNHEY, SMNVEV (reference sequence). CDR3 length: 13 residues.

This chain joins TRBV10-3 and TRBJ1-1; D unresolved. Germline assignment: CDR1 ENHRY and CDR2 SYGVKD. Trimming pared 4 bases from V and 3 bases from J, leaving 9 bases between. The CDR3 totals 13 residues. The DNA for the CDR3 is TGTGCCATCAGTGGGAGAAGAGACACTGAAGCTTTCTTT. Translating it yields CAISGRRDTEAFF.

Only one count was recorded for this clone. This rearrangement joins TRBV27 to TRBJ2-7; 7 nucleotides align to TRBD1. The CDR3 contains 14 residues. CDR1 is MNHEY and CDR2 is SMNVEV in the germline V gene (reference sequence). V dropped 6 bases and J dropped 5; count of bases not matched to a gene: 10. CDR3 DNA sequence: TGTGCCAGCAGAATGACAGGGCGTTCCGACGAGCAGTACTTC. It translates to CASRMTGRSDEQYF.

The rearrangement links TRBV14 to TRBJ2-6; D may be TRBD1 (6 bases). CDR1 is SGHDN, CDR2 FVKESK, per germline. The CDR3 is 19 residues long. V was trimmed by 0 bases and J by 0 bases, leaving 15 bases between them. The CDR3 protein is CASSQDRGQLVSGANVLTF. Written as DNA, the CDR3 is TGTGCCAGCAGCCAAGATCGTGGACAGTTAGTCTCTGGGGCCAACGTCCTGACTTTC. Supplemented by reference TRBV14 and TRBJ2-6, the full variable domain reads EAGVTQFPSHSVIEKGQTVTLRCDPISGHDNLYWYRRVMGKEIKFLLHFVKESKQDESGMPNNRFLAERTGGTYSTLKVQPAELEDSGVYFCASSQDRGQLVSGANVLTFGAGSRLTVL.

The genes are TRBV18 and TRBJ2-1; D is perhaps TRBD2 (6 bases). Germline CDR1 and CDR2: KGHSH and LQKENI. V was pared by 0 bases and J by 2 bases, with 11 bases between. This CDR3 has 16 residues. In DNA form, the CDR3 reads TGTGCCAGCTCACCACCGCGGACTATAACCTACAATGAGCAGTTCTTC. Protein sequence: CASSPPRTITYNEQFF.

J is TRBJ2-7 and V is TRBV7-2, with 10 bases fitting TRBD1. The CDR3 is made up of 14 amino acids. Trimming removed 5 bases from V and 6 bases from J; junction bases left unmatched: 7. The V gene's germline CDR1 is SGHTA and CDR2 FQGNSA. CDR3 in DNA: TGTGCCAGCAGCCTGACAGGGGGCCAGCGCGAGCAGTACTTC. It specifies CASSLTGGQREQYF.

This chain uses TRBV7-9 with TRBJ2-3; D unresolved. The V gene's germline CDR1 is SEHNR and CDR2 FQNEAQ (reference sequence). V gave up 4 bases and J gave up 5 bases, with 10 bases separating them. The CDR3 spans 13 residues. This CDR3 reads CASSSLNRDTQYF. Written as DNA, the CDR3 is TGTGCCAGCAGCTCACTGAACCGAGATACGCAGTATTTT.

This chain connects TRBV5-6 to TRBJ2-3; no firm D call. The CDR3 runs 18 residues. Germline V lookup: CDR1 SGHDT, CDR2 YYEEEE. Between the trimmed V and J ends, which lost 0 bases and 0 bases, there was a span of 17 bases. The DNA for the CDR3 is TGTGCCAGCAGCTTGGGGGTCGGAGCAGAGAAAAGCACAGATACGCAGTATTTT. This gives the protein CASSLGVGAEKSTDTQYF.

The chain combines TRBV7-9 with TRBJ2-7, with no clear D. V shed 1 base and J shed 6 bases, with 10 bases lying between them. The CDR3 covers 13 residues. Per the germline V gene, CDR1 is SEHNR and CDR2 is FQNEAQ (reference sequence). CDR3 DNA sequence: TGTGCCAGCAGCTTAGAGCTAGTAAGCGAGCAGTACTTC. It translates to CASSLELVSEQYF.

The chain links TRBV28 to TRBJ2-1; 9 bases map to TRBD1. V lost 6 bases, J lost 6 bases, and 9 bases stayed unmatched. This CDR3 is built from 15 residues. The V gene's germline CDR1 is MDHEN and CDR2 SYDVKM. The CDR3 region has the DNA TGTGCCAGCAGCCCCTACCAGACAGGGGGCAATGAGCAGTTCTTC. It translates to CASSPYQTGGNEQFF.

The chain carries TRBV2 and TRBJ1-1, with 7 bases aligning to TRBD1. The CDR3 spans 12 residues. After removal of 6 bases from V and 5 bases from J, the junction contained 3 bases not matched to a gene. The V gene's germline CDR1 is SNHLY and CDR2 FYNNEI. The CDR3 sequence is CASRLQGTEAFF. CDR3 DNA: TGTGCCAGCAGGTTACAGGGGACTGAAGCTTTCTTT.

V and J are TRBV18 and TRBJ2-3; the D gene is possibly TRBD1 (5 bases). Per germline, CDR1 KGHSH and CDR2 LQKENI. V dropped 1 base and J dropped 4 bases, with 12 bases sitting between them. The CDR3 spans 15 residues. CDR3 DNA sequence: TGTGCCAGCTCACCACGTCGGCAGGGCGCAGATACGCAGTATTTT. It encodes CASSPRRQGADTQYF.

The chain is built from TRBV7-9 and TRBJ2-7; 13 bases map to TRBD2. Germline V gene lookup returns CDR1 SEHNR and CDR2 FQNEAQ (reference sequence). The CDR3 totals 18 residues. Trimming at V came to 3 bases and at J to 5 bases, leaving 13 bases not matched to a gene. Written as DNA, the CDR3 is TGTGCCAGCAGCTTGAGGGAGTTAACTAGCGGGAGGGTCCACGAGCAGTACTTC. It is translated as CASSLRELTSGRVHEQYF. Based on the CDR3 plus reference TRBV7-9 and TRBJ2-7, the full variable domain is DTGVSQNPRHKITKRGQNVTFRCDPISEHNRLYWYRQTLGQGPEFLTYFQNEAQLEKSRLLSDRFSAERPKGSFSTLEIQRTEQGDSAMYLCASSLRELTSGRVHEQYFGPGTRLTVT.

This clone was detected only once. V usage is TRBV14 and J usage is TRBJ2-7, with D perhaps TRBD1 (7 bases). This CDR3 has 14 amino acids. Trimming removed 3 bases at V and 1 base at J, with 10 bases between. The germline V gene has CDR1 SGHDN and CDR2 FVKESK. The CDR3 DNA is TGTGCCAGCAGCCAGGGGGGACAGTCCTACGAGCAGTACTTC. It codes for CASSQGGQSYEQYF.

The chain recombines TRBV12-1 with TRBJ2-1; the table names TRBD2, a call not compared with the DNA. TRBV12-1 is noted as a pseudogene. The CDR3 runs 18 residues. The CDR3 spells CASSLRGRAVRPYNEQFF. In nucleotides, the CDR3 is TGTGCCAGCAGCCTTCGGGGGAGGGCCGTACGACCTTACAATGAGCAGTTCTTC.

The chain uses TRBV5-4 and TRBJ2-7; D is unclear. CDR1 SGHNT and CDR2 YYREEE come from the germline V gene (reference sequence). The ends were cut back, 6 bases at V and 1 base at J, with 14 bases in the middle. This CDR3 comprises 14 residues. The CDR3 is CASTSYGRSYEQYF. CDR3 DNA sequence: TGTGCCAGCACCTCTTATGGCAGGTCCTACGAGCAGTACTTC.